This T cell receptor beta chain comes out of a study of T cell responses to AZD1222 COVID-19 vaccine. Whole-study results and caveats: Spike was spanned by vaccine-associated CD4 TCRs, with dominance at 160-218 and 743-854. Repertoire sampling occurred only after the peak T cell response.

With 3 bases removed from V and 7 bases from J, the gap between germline ends came to 13 bases. The germline V gene encodes CDR1 MGHDK and CDR2 SYGVNS. There are 14 residues in the CDR3. It was second doses at about 4 or about 12 weeks that were pooled. The assay was immunoSEQ multiplex PCR, and TCRdb's table has in-frame clones only and misses some. Here the sample spans about 160,000 clones, around 90% being singletons. The table lists this clone with a few counts. Antigen specificity is unknown. J is TRBJ1-5 and V is TRBV25-1; TRBD1 is a possible D gene (6 bases). This clonotype originated in an adult who received the AZD1222 COVID-19 vaccine. Sequenced material: peripheral blood, taken 28 days after the second AZD1222 dose. The CDR3 sequence is CASSDAGERQPQHF. The CDR3 DNA sequence: TGTGCCAGCAGTGACGCAGGGGAACGGCAGCCCCAGCATTTT.